The entry below describes one T cell receptor beta chain. Antigen: not known. This record comes from a study of identifying expanded T cells in peripheral blood. The assay was immunoSEQ multiplex PCR, and TCRdb's table has in-frame clones only and misses some. This table holds more than 80,000 clones, about 91% found once. Findings and limits, study-wide: Technical replicates showed approximately 1.2 changed clones; approximately 2 weeks 15 to 20; four weeks 19. Approximately two-week clone count variance significantly increased as total template count grew.

Trimming at V came to 0 bases and at J to 5 bases, leaving 2 bases not matched to a gene. This CDR3 spans 16 amino acids. Germline V gene data show CDR1 as MRHNA and CDR2 as SNTAGT. The clonotype comes from a person aged 18 to 70 in good health. The genes are TRBV6-4 and TRBJ2-2; 11 bases fit TRBD1. Material for sequencing was blood. CDR3 sequence (DNA): TGTGCCAGCAGTGACTCGCGGGACAGGGGGACCGGGGAGCTGTTTTTT. It encodes CASSDSRDRGTGELFF.